This T cell receptor beta chain derives from a study of blood T cell repertoires in COVID-19 (dated by TCRdb to about 2020). At the level of the whole study: Samples covering the acute and convalescent phases of COVID-19 were provided by collaborators in the United States, Italy and Spain. Where HLA class I and class II types were available, the types were taken from metadata supplied by the sample provider, not from assay-based typing. Sample metadata almost always included a de-identified subject ID, COVID-19 status, age in years and sex. The prospective study material was composed of cDNA or gDNA derived from T cells, B-cell-depleted T cells, or PBMCs. The repertoires were made available in a free public database intended to serve as a resource for research on the immune response to SARS-CoV-2. Samples were obtained from the ongoing ImmuneRACE study (first 160 participants) and from 1,254 subjects provided by 6 global collaborators. The dataset comprised deeply sampled blood TCRbeta repertoires from subjects exposed to, actively infected with, or recovered from COVID-19. Findings and caveats that apply to the study as a whole: How much clinical and demographic metadata was included differed by source and by participant, and the metadata was provided uncurated.

TCRbeta CDR3 regions were amplified from genomic DNA using the immunoSEQ Assay, a bias-controlled multiplex PCR. The authors' analysis ran thus. Within the assay, amplification of reference gene primers was used to estimate how many nucleated cells each sample contained. To quantify the absolute abundance of each unique TCRbeta CDR3 rearrangement, sequence reads were collapsed and filtered. For each sample, productive Simpson clonality was calculated as the square root of Simpson's diversity index across productive rearrangements. TCRdb limited this immuneACCESS table to in-frame rearrangements with V and J called. A share of clones is missing; checked studies link under half to unresolved V genes, and the rest is unexplained. V and J calls and clone size follow that table, whereas D and trimming were derived from the DNA. Counted in this sample were under 200,000 clones; 88% of them appeared once. Clones ranked in the top ten supply about 6.3% of the sample.

Trimming leaves V shorter by 6 bases and J shorter by 0 bases, with the junction holding 18 bases beyond the gene matches. There are 19 amino acids in the CDR3, from cysteine to phenylalanine inclusive. Only the CDR3 region is kept as DNA, spanning 57 bases read in frame from base 1. The germline V gene supplies CDR1 SGHDT and CDR2 YYEEEE. This clone was observed a few times. The target of this receptor is not known. No much larger clonotype is one base removed from it; base qualities were not supplied. Collaborating institutions collected whole blood in K2EDTA tubes following their own protocols. For TCRbeta analysis, collaborators shipped samples as frozen whole blood, isolated PBMCs, or DNA extracted from either of those sample types.

The sequence was collected from a middle-aged man with active or convalescent COVID-19. The chain employs TRBV5-6 and TRBJ2-1; 7 junctional bases match TRBD1. Sequencing input: peripheral blood. The DNA sequence reads TGTGCCAGCACCCTTGGGGGCAGGGGGTACCGAAGCTCCTACAATGAGCAGTTCTTC. Its translation reads: CASTLGGRGYRSSYNEQFF.